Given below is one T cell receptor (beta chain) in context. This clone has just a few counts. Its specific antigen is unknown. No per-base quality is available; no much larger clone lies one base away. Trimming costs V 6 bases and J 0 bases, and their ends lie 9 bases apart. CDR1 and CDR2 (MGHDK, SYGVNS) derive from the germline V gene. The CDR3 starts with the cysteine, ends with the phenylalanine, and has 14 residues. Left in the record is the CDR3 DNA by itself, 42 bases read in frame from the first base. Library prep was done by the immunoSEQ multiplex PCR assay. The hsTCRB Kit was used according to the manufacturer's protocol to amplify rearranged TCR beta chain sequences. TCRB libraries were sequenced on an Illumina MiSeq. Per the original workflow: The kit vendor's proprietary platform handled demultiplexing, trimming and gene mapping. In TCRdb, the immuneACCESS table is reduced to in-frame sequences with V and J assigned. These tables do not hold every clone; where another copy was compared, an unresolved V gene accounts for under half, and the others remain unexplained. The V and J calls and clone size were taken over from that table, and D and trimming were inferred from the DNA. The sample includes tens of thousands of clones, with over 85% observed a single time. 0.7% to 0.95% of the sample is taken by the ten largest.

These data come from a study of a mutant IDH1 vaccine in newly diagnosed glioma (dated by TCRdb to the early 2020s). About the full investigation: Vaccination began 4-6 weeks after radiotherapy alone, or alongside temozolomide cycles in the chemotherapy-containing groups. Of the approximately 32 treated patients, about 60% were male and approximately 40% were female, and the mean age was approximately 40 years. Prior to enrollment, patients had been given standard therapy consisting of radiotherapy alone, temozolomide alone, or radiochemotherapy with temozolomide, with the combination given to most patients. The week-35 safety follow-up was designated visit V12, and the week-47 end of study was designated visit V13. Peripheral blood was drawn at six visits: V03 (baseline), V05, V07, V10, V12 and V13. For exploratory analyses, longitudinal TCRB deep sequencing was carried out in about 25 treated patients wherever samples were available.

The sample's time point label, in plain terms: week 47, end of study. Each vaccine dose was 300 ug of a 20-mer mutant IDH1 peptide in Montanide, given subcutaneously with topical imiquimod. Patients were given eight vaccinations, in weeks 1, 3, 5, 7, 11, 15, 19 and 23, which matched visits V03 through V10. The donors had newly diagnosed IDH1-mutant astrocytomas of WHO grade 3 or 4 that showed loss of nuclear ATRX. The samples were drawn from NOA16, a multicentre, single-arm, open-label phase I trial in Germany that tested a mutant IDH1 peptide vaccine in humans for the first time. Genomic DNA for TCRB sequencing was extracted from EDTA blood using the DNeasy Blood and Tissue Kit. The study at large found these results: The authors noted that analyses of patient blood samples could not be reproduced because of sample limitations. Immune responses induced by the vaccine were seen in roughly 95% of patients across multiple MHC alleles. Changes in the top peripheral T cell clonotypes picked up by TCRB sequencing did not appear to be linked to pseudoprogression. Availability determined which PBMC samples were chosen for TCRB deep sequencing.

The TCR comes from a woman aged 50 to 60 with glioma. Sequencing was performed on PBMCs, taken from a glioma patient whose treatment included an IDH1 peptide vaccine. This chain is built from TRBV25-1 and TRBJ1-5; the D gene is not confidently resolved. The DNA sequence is TGTGCCAGCAGGGACTCGGCTAGCAATCAGCCCCAGCATTTT. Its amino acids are CASRDSASNQPQHF.